This T cell receptor beta chain originates from a study of OX40 agonist ivuxolimab in advanced cancers. Study-wide context: Ivuxolimab, which targeted the costimulatory receptor OX40 (CD134), was an agonistic, fully human IgG2 monoclonal antibody. Partial responses occurred in three dose-escalation patients: two with cutaneous melanoma and one with hepatocellular carcinoma. The purpose of peripheral TCRbeta sequencing was to test whether ivuxolimab changed TCR sequence diversity and led to clonal T-cell expansion. The paper reports the monotherapy dose-escalation portion (N = 52 patients) of the phase I ivuxolimab trial. Prior anti-PD-1, anti-PD-L1 or anti-CTLA-4 therapy was permitted, and checkpoint inhibitors had been received by roughly 40% of dose-escalation patients. Intravenous ivuxolimab was administered to patients every 2 weeks at six dose levels: 0.01, 0.1, 0.3, 1.5, 3 and 10 mg/kg. Of the approximately 50 dose-escalation patients, hepatocellular carcinoma was present in roughly 19, melanoma in roughly 15, renal cell carcinoma in 9 and head and neck cancer in 9. A male proportion of 82.7% and a mean age of about 60 years, ranging from 23 to 79, were recorded for the dose-escalation cohort. Study-wide findings and limitations: In the 0.1-3.0 mg/kg groups, partial responders had among the lowest normalized peripheral clonal expansion, particularly in CD8+ T cells. At doses from 0.1 to 3.0 mg/kg, clonal expansion was seen in both CD4+ and CD8+ blood T cells between baseline and week 6. The antigen specificity of the peripheral T cells that underwent clonal expansion was not determined. After ivuxolimab, expanded clones were on average more numerous among CD8+ T cells than among CD4+ T cells. Low levels of normalized T-cell clonal expansion were also shown by some nonresponding patients.

The trial excluded patients who had a history of autoimmune disease or were on systemic immunosuppression. Peripheral blood for TCR sequencing was collected from all dose cohorts at baseline, on cycle 4 day 1, and on cycle 7 day 1. Samples came from an open-label, multicenter, first-in-human phase I dose-escalation trial of ivuxolimab. Adults with locally advanced or metastatic head and neck squamous cell, hepatocellular, melanoma or renal cell carcinoma were enrolled in the trial. CD4+ and CD8+ T cells were sorted separately from peripheral blood before TCR sequencing. With regard to this clone: There is no known antigen for this receptor. Relative to the germline gene, one junction end is altered; a read error may explain this.

Genomic DNA was extracted from sorted cells for sequencing of the TCRbeta CDR3 region. The immunoSEQ Assay was used to sequence the TCRbeta CDR3 regions. Here the immuneACCESS table is served through TCRdb, limited to in-frame sequences with V and J called. Missing clones are a known gap in these copies; in checked studies unresolved V genes cover under half, and the rest lacks a known reason. For this sample there are about 120,000 clones; roughly nine tenths appear just once. The leading ten clones occupy 0.55% to 0.7% of the sample. From the germline V gene (reference sequence), CDR1 is LNHDA and CDR2 is SQIVND. There are 14 amino acids in the CDR3, from cysteine to phenylalanine inclusive. The sequence is cut down to CDR3 DNA, 42 bases in frame from base 1.

The sequence joins TRBV19 to TRBJ2-7; a stretch of 7 junction bases matches TRBD1. Sequenced material: CD4+ or CD8+ T cells sorted from blood, taken in a trial of the OX40 agonist ivuxolimab. The sequence came from an adult with an advanced solid tumor such as melanoma, head and neck, liver or kidney cancer. CDR3 loop: CASTQYRDSYEQYF. At the DNA level, the sequence is TGTGCCAGTACCCAGTACCGGGACAGTTACGAACAGTACTTC.